The T cell receptor beta chain under discussion was sequenced for a study of T cell changes during pregnancy in multiple sclerosis. The length of the CDR3 is 14 residues. V was trimmed by 0 bases and J by 2 bases, leaving 7 bases between them. Germline V lookup: CDR1 PRHDT, CDR2 FYEKMQ (reference sequence). Assay: immunoSEQ multiplex PCR; the TCRdb copy retains only in-frame clones and omits some. The sample yields about 93,000 clones, 85% to 95% seen once. The sample in question was peripheral blood, obtained after pregnancy. V usage is TRBV13 and J usage is TRBJ1-1, with D unclear. The sequence derives from a female donor with multiple sclerosis, enrolled in a pregnancy study. Here the CDR3 DNA reads TGTGCCAGCAGCTTAGGCAACAGTAACACTGAAGCTTTCTTT. This sequence encodes CASSLGNSNTEAFF.